These 31 T cell receptor gamma chains came from one sample sequenced in a study of gamma delta lymphoproliferative disorders and STAT genes. PBMCs from patients and controls supplied the genomic DNA for sequencing. TCRdb re-processed the multiplex PCR reads via CATT. The table has under 5,000 gamma-chain clones, more than 6.5% seen once. Sequenced: blood. The receptor source for this set is a human donor in good health.

This chain joins TRGV11 and TRGJ1 or TRGJ2. TRGV11 is an ORF, and what it does is uncertain. This CDR3 is built from 11 residues. V was clipped by 1 base and J by 10 bases; unmatched bases: 1. The DNA of the CDR3 is TGTGCCTGCTGGATTAGGCAGAAGAAACTCTTT. It translates to CACWIRQKKLF.

This clone rates as medium-sized. The rearrangement uses TRGV2 and TRGJP2. The J gene, left out of TCRdb, was set here by checking the DNA against germline. This CDR3 has 15 amino acids. V lost 0 bases, J lost 3 bases, and 4 bases stayed unmatched. Germline V gives CDR1 EGSNGY, CDR2 YDSYNSKV. CDR3 DNA sequence: TGTGCCACCTGGGACGGGTCGGGTAGTGATTGGATCAAGACGTTT. This translates into CATWDGSGSDWIKTF.

By share, this clone counts as medium-sized. The V call is TRGV3, the J call TRGJP2. TCRdb carries no J gene annotation; the J gene was assigned here by matching the DNA with germline. Germline values: CDR1 VTNTFY, CDR2 YDVSTARD (reference sequence). The CDR3 has 16 residues. The V gene end was trimmed by 1 base and the J gene end by 1 base; junction bases not matched to a gene: 6. CDR3 coding DNA: TGTGCCACCTGGGACAGAAGGGTTAGTAGTGATTGGATCAAGACGTTT. Its protein product is CATWDRRVSSDWIKTF.

The chain recombines TRGV4 with TRGJ1 or TRGJ2. TCRdb offers no J gene call, so here the DNA was matched to germline to obtain one. Losses at the gene ends were 1 base for V and 0 bases for J; bases not matched to a gene: 33. Germline loops: CDR1 EGSTGY, CDR2 YDSYTSSV. The CDR3 extends over 24 amino acids. CDR3 nucleotide sequence: TGTGCCACCTGGGATGGTCCTCGTAGGGGGGAAGAACGGGAAAAACGTCCGAATTATTATAAGAAACTCTTT. Its translation: CATWDGPRRGEEREKRPNYYKKLF.

By its share, this clone is medium-sized. The chain uses TRGV2 and TRGJP. In the absence of a J gene in TCRdb, the DNA was matched to germline to assign it here. Germline V gives CDR1 EGSNGY, CDR2 YDSYNSKV. V shed 2 bases, J shed 6 bases, and the junction held 1 base outside the gene matches. This CDR3 contains 15 residues. CDR3: CATWDVELGKKIKVF. CDR3 DNA sequence: TGTGCCACCTGGGACGTAGAGTTGGGCAAAAAAATCAAGGTATTT.

In this sample, this clone turned up many times. This chain links TRGV9 with TRGJP. No J gene is reported in TCRdb; it was inferred here by comparing the DNA with germline. The length of the CDR3 is 14 residues. Germline V CDR1 and CDR2: GITISATS, ISYDGTV (reference sequence). Germline trimming cut 3 bases from V and 10 bases from J; bases unmatched to any gene: 3. CDR3: CALWEILGKKIKVF. The CDR3 DNA reads as TGTGCCTTGTGGGAGATTTTGGGCAAAAAAATCAAGGTATTT.

By proportion, this clone is medium-sized. The chain is built from TRGV2 and TRGJ1 or TRGJ2. TCRdb offers no J gene call, so here the DNA was matched to germline to obtain one. Germline V gene sequence: CDR1 EGSNGY, CDR2 YDSYNSKV. The V and J ends lost 0 bases and 11 bases, in that order; junction bases with no gene match: 4. The CDR3 totals 11 residues. CDR3 sequence reads: CATWDGLEKLF. The CDR3 bases are TGTGCCACCTGGGACGGGCTTGAGAAACTCTTT.

This clone was recorded at least ten times. The chain uses TRGV3 and TRGJ1 or TRGJ2. In the absence of a J gene in TCRdb, the DNA was matched to germline to assign it here. Germline V gives CDR1 VTNTFY, CDR2 YDVSTARD (reference sequence). CDR3 size: 12 residues. V shed 1 base, J shed 9 bases, and the junction held 6 bases outside the gene matches. CDR3 amino acids: CATWDRQFKKLF. CDR3 bases: TGTGCCACCTGGGACAGACAGTTTAAGAAACTCTTT.

In this sample, this clone turned up a few times. For this DNA, TCRdb reports the protein of a much larger clone, which diverges at residue 6, most likely from a read error; the protein presented here is translated directly from the DNA. The same CDR3 also results from other DNA sequences found in this sample. The rearrangement uses TRGV8 and TRGJ1 or TRGJ2. TCRdb offers no J gene call, so here the DNA was matched to germline to obtain one. This CDR3 is built from 12 residues. After removal of 6 bases from V and 4 bases from J, the junction contained 6 bases not matched to a gene. Germline V CDR1 and CDR2: VENAVY, YDSYNSRV. In nucleotides, the CDR3 is TGTGCCACCTGGAAATTGTATTATAAGAAACTCTTT. It specifies CATWKLYYKKLF.

This clone ranks as medium-sized. The chain is built from TRGV3 and TRGJ1 or TRGJ2. TCRdb lists no J gene, so it was determined here by aligning the DNA to germline. The V gene's germline CDR1 is VTNTFY and CDR2 YDVSTARD (reference sequence). The trim removed 3 bases at V and 3 bases at J, leaving 8 bases unmatched. The CDR3 totals 14 residues. The CDR3 sequence: CATWDESLYYKKLF. The CDR3, as DNA: TGTGCCACCTGGGACGAGAGCCTTTATTATAAGAAACTCTTT.

This clone was picked up many times. Within the sample, other DNA sequences also encode this same CDR3. This rearrangement joins TRGV9 to TRGJP. No J gene was available from TCRdb, and it was assigned here by a germline match of the DNA. The ends lost 3 bases at V and 5 bases at J; junction bases unmatched: 4. Germline assignment: CDR1 GITISATS and CDR2 ISYDGTV (reference sequence). The CDR3 consists of 16 residues. CDR3 region: CALWETKELGKKIKVF. CDR3 DNA sequence: TGTGCCTTGTGGGAGACTAAAGAGTTGGGCAAAAAAATCAAGGTATTT.

By proportion, this clone is medium-sized. CDR3 sequence: CATWGWSWFKIF. The CDR3 DNA is TGTGCCACCTGGGGTTGGAGTTGGTTCAAGATATTT. This chain uses TRGV4 with TRGJP1. The J gene comes from matching the DNA to germline here; TCRdb lacks it. The CDR3 is made up of 12 amino acids. Germline V gene lookup returns CDR1 EGSTGY and CDR2 YDSYTSSV. V was clipped by 5 bases and J by 9 bases; unmatched bases: 6.

This clone is medium-sized by share. The chain carries TRGV8 and TRGJP2. The J gene, not given by TCRdb, was assigned here from a germline match of the nucleotide sequence. V was pared by 4 bases and J by 4 bases, with 6 bases of the junction left unmatched. Germline CDR1 reads VENAVY; CDR2 reads YDSYNSRV. The CDR3 is 14 residues long. CDR3 DNA sequence: TGTGCCACCTGGGACCCACTTAGTGATTGGATCAAGACGTTT. Translated, it gives CATWDPLSDWIKTF.

This clone is judged medium-sized (0.01 to 0.1%). The V call is TRGV8, the J call TRGJ1 or TRGJ2. TCRdb gives no J gene; it was assigned here by matching the DNA to germline. Germline V lookup: CDR1 VENAVY, CDR2 YDSYNSRV. The CDR3 contains 10 residues. The V and J ends lost 2 bases and 10 bases, in that order; junction bases with no gene match: 2. The CDR3 loop is CATWDIKKLF. Written as DNA, the CDR3 is TGTGCCACCTGGGATATAAAGAAACTCTTT.

This clone appeared many times. This chain joins TRGV4 and TRGJ1 or TRGJ2. The J gene was not available in TCRdb and was assigned here by matching the DNA to germline segments. Looked up from germline, CDR1 is EGSTGY and CDR2 is YDSYTSSV. The V segment lost 8 bases and the J segment 9 bases; nucleotides outside the gene matches: 7. The CDR3 covers 10 residues. CDR3 nucleotides: TGTGCCACCTATGTCCCTAAGAAACTCTTT. Translating it yields CATYVPKKLF.

This clone rates as medium-sized. This rearrangement joins TRGV10 to TRGJ1 or TRGJ2. TCRdb gives no J gene; it was assigned here by matching the DNA to germline. TRGV10 carries the ORF label, with uncertain function. The CDR3 has 14 residues. The V gene end was trimmed by 8 bases and the J gene end by 5 bases; junction bases not matched to a gene: 13. DNA of the CDR3: TGTGCTGCGTGGGATTGCTGCCTTCATTATAAGAAACTCTTT. Protein: CAAWDCCLHYKKLF.

This clone showed up just once. V and J are TRGV11 and TRGJP2. The J gene, not given by TCRdb, was assigned here from a germline match of the nucleotide sequence. TRGV11 is an ORF, with its function uncertain. V was pared by 2 bases and J by 0 bases, with 9 bases of the junction left unmatched. This CDR3 spans 18 amino acids. The CDR3 spells CACWIRLTPNSSDWIKTF. The DNA for the CDR3 is TGTGCCTGCTGGATTAGGCTCACCCCTAATAGTAGTGATTGGATCAAGACGTTT.

In this sample, this clone turned up a few times. No J gene was named, though the V gene is TRGV9. Germline assignment: CDR1 GITISATS and CDR2 ISYDGTV (reference sequence). This CDR3 is built from 12 residues. The CDR3 DNA reads TGTGCCTTGTGGGATCACCCTGTAGGTTTGCTCTTT. Protein product: CALWDHPVGLLF.

This clone is medium-sized within its sample. The chain recombines TRGV10 with TRGJP1. As TCRdb names no J gene, one was assigned here on the basis of a DNA match to germline. TRGV10 is flagged as an ORF with uncertain function. V gave up 8 bases and J gave up 0 bases; unmatched junction bases: 13. CDR3 size: 17 residues. The DNA of the CDR3 is TGTGCTGCGTGGGTCCAGGGGCATTATACCACTGGTTGGTTCAAGATATTT. The encoded protein is CAAWVQGHYTTGWFKIF.

This clone was counted between two and nine times. A much larger clone differs from this one at a single base, so this may be a read error. This chain joins TRGV11 and TRGJ1 or TRGJ2. The J gene comes from matching the DNA to germline here; TCRdb lacks it. Being an ORF, TRGV11 has a function that is uncertain. This CDR3 is 15 amino acids long. For the CDR3, the DNA is TGTGCCGGCTGGATTAGGCCACAAACTTATTATAAGAAACTCTTT. Its translation: CAGWIRPQTYYKKLF.

This clone rates as medium-sized (0.01 to 0.1%). This rearrangement joins TRGV2 to TRGJ1 or TRGJ2. No J gene is reported in TCRdb; it was inferred here by comparing the DNA with germline. The CDR3 is 11 residues long. With 6 bases clipped from V and 10 bases from J, the junction kept 9 bases outside the gene matches. Per germline, CDR1 EGSNGY and CDR2 YDSYNSKV. CDR3 in DNA: TGTGCCACCTGGACAAACCCAAAGAAACTCTTT. This codes for CATWTNPKKLF.

This clone was counted a few times. TCRdb gives a protein that differs at residue 5 from what the DNA encodes, so the protein here is translated from the DNA. The chain has TRGV4 and TRGJ1 or TRGJ2. The J gene, absent from TCRdb, was called here by matching the DNA to germline. This CDR3 has 11 amino acids. The J segment lost 3 bases and the V segment lost 6 bases, leaving 2 bases of the junction unmatched. Germline V gene lookup returns CDR1 EGSTGY and CDR2 YDSYTSSV. CDR3 nucleotides: TGTGCCACCTGGACTTATTATAAGAAACTCTTT. This translates into CATWTYYKKLF.

This clone was observed many times. The rearrangement uses TRGV10 and TRGJ1 or TRGJ2. Assignment of the J gene here rests on matching the DNA to germline, because TCRdb gives none. TRGV10 is designated an ORF whose function remains uncertain. V lost 8 bases and J lost 3; bases outside the gene matches: 23. This CDR3 region has 18 residues. The CDR3 region is CAAWDSMRTSRCYYKKLF. The CDR3 coding sequence is TGTGCTGCGTGGGATTCGATGCGAACATCACGATGTTATTATAAGAAACTCTTT.

This clone is categorized as medium-sized. The rearrangement uses TRGV11 and TRGJP1. TCRdb leaves out the J gene; it was filled in here by matching the DNA to germline. TRGV11 is noted as an ORF with a role that remains uncertain. The length of the CDR3 is 15 residues. J gave up 5 bases and V 0 bases, and 3 bases lay outside the gene matches. Written as DNA, the CDR3 is TGTGCCTGCTGGATTAGGCACGTGACTGGTTGGTTCAAGATATTT. It is translated as CACWIRHVTGWFKIF.

This clone came up a few times. V and J are TRGV2 and TRGJ1 or TRGJ2. Since TCRdb gives no J gene, matching the DNA to germline was used here to assign it. Per the germline V gene, CDR1 is EGSNGY and CDR2 is YDSYNSKV. This CDR3 has 13 amino acids. Trimming at V came to 3 bases and at J to 7 bases, leaving 9 bases not matched to a gene. CDR3 DNA sequence: TGTGCCACCTGGGACAGTTTATGGTATAAGAAACTCTTT. Protein: CATWDSLWYKKLF.

This clone has at least ten counts. Only one base separates this from a far larger clonotype, so it likely reflects a read error. No DNA is shown, since the ends of the CDR3 on it are uncertain; the CDR3 is the one TCRdb lists. The V gene is TRGV11, but the J gene lacks a call. TRGV11 is treated as an ORF (open reading frame) with a function not yet certain. The CDR3 extends over 17 residues, inclusive of both ends. This chain's CDR3 is CTTVPVRSSQGGFKKLF.

This clone appeared a few times. Just one base apart from a much larger clone, this may be a read error. This same CDR3 is encoded by further DNA sequences in the sample. The chain links TRGV8 to TRGJP1. The J gene, not given by TCRdb, was assigned here from a germline match of the nucleotide sequence. The germline CDR1 and CDR2 sequences are VENAVY and YDSYNSRV. This CDR3 region has 16 residues. CDR3 DNA: TGCGCCACCTGGGATAGAAGAGGAGCCACTGGTTGGTTCAAGATATTT. It codes for CATWDRRGATGWFKIF.

At least ten counts were recorded for this clone. This chain's CDR3 is CATWDHTGWFKIF. The CDR3 nucleotides read TGTGCCACCTGGGATCACACTGGTTGGTTCAAGATATTT. The rearrangement uses TRGV8 and TRGJP1. Here the J gene was assigned by germline matching of the DNA, as TCRdb has none. J was trimmed by 4 bases and V by 3 bases; bases with no gene match: 2. This CDR3 has 13 amino acids. Germline CDR1 and CDR2: VENAVY and YDSYNSRV.

By sample share, this clone is medium-sized. This rearrangement joins TRGV10 to TRGJ1 or TRGJ2. The J gene comes from matching the DNA to germline here; TCRdb lacks it. TRGV10 is an ORF for which the function is uncertain. The CDR3 extends over 13 amino acids. The V and J ends lost 8 bases and 3 bases, in that order; junction bases with no gene match: 8. CDR3 amino acids: CAAWDYSYYKKLF. In nucleotides, the CDR3 is TGTGCTGCGTGGGATTATAGTTATTATAAGAAACTCTTT.

As regards this clone: This DNA translates differently at residue 6 from the TCRdb protein, which is that of a much larger clone; a read error is likely, and the protein shown is the DNA's own translation. The chain is built from TRGV10 and TRGJP1. In the absence of a J gene in TCRdb, the DNA was matched to germline to assign it here. TRGV10 is marked as an open reading frame, function uncertain. The CDR3 totals 14 residues. V was pared by 8 bases and J by 3 bases, with 7 bases of the junction left unmatched. In nucleotides, the CDR3 is TGTGCTGCGTGGGATAAGGCCACTGGTTGGTTCAAGATATTT. The encoded protein is CAAWDKATGWFKIF.

A word on this clone: The amino acid sequence in TCRdb belongs to a much larger clone and departs from this DNA's translation at residue 7, likely a sequencing read error; the sequence shown is translated from the DNA. The chain carries TRGV10 and TRGJP1. The J gene is absent in TCRdb and was assigned here via DNA matching to germline. TRGV10 is flagged as an ORF with uncertain function. The CDR3 length is 20 residues. V was clipped by 8 bases and J by 0 bases; unmatched bases: 22. The CDR3 loop is CAAWDSLHPRPYTTGWFKIF. The CDR3, as DNA: TGTGCTGCGTGGGACTCTCTTCACCCCAGACCGTATACCACTGGTTGGTTCAAGATATTT.